Below, one TCR beta chain is given with its context. First-strand cDNA used TRAV- and TRBV-specific primers, covering alpha and beta chains. TCRs were put through around 20 PCR cycles of amplification with Phusion. A constant-region primer and the V-primer adapter served as the primer pair. TCRdb fed the reads into MiXCR, producing one record per CDR3 protein. The profile shows around 60,000 distinct CDR3 sequences, around a quarter of them singletons. This sample is drawn from a study of low-dose radiotherapy and immunotherapy resistance in tumors. Across the whole study: The fractionation for Cohort 1 was 0.5 Gy per fraction every 2 weeks, totaling 6.5 Gy. Patients were on oral aspirin 300 mg taken daily for four cycles from cycle 1 day 1.

Time point defined: after trial treatment. Treatment noted: LDRT plus nivolumab, ipilimumab, low-dose cyclophosphamide and aspirin (RACIN trial). The therapy administered to donors comprised nivolumab, ipilimumab, aspirin, low-dose cyclophosphamide and low-dose radiotherapy. Patients deemed eligible presented with advanced solid tumors lacking tumor-infiltrating lymphocytes. This clonotype was sampled from a male donor with prostate cancer. The specimen was PBMCs, collected after low-dose radiotherapy plus immunotherapy.

The CDR3 coding sequence is TGTGCCAGCAGCTTAGCTAGCGCGTCAGGGGCCAACGTCCTGACTTTC. This sequence encodes CASSLASASGANVLTF. The chain carries TRBV7-9 and TRBJ2-6, with a possible D match to TRBD2 (5 bases). V lost 0 bases and J 4 bases, leaving 10 bases between the germline ends. Germline V CDR1 and CDR2: SEHNR, FQNEAQ (reference sequence). The CDR3 runs to 16 residues.